Listed below are T cell receptor beta chains from one sample, sequenced in a study of T cells in Graves' hyperthyroidism and ophthalmopathy. In TCRdb, the multiplex PCR reads were re-called with MiXCR into one record per CDR3 protein. This table has around 600,000 distinct CDR3 sequences, about 15% appearing once. Sequenced: blood. These receptors originate from a woman younger than 45 with Graves' hyperthyroidism. CDR3s include the opening cysteine and the closing phenylalanine or tryptophan. D genes are given only for firm matches. Expanded clones get a size class; other rows say once, few or many, or leave the size out.

V: TRBV19
D: TRBD1
size: few
J: TRBJ2-7
CDR3: CATKRDRGRYEQYF
DNA: TGTGCCACTAAAAGGGACAGGGGGCGATACGAGCAGTACTTC

V: TRBV30
D: TRBD1
size: NA
J: TRBJ2-6
CDR3: CAWSVGQGVRSGANVLTF
DNA: TGTGCCTGGAGTGTTGGACAGGGGGTTAGGTCTGGGGCCAACGTCCTGACTTTC

V: TRBV7-9
D: NA
size: NA
J: TRBJ1-1
CDR3: CASSIAGGYANTEAFF
DNA: TGTGCCAGCAGCATAGCCGGGGGGTATGCAAACACTGAAGCTTTCTTT

V: TRBV10-2
D: TRBD2
size: NA
J: TRBJ2-7
CDR3: CASSGAGVSYEQYF
DNA: TGCGCCAGCAGTGGAGCGGGAGTGTCCTACGAGCAGTACTTC

V: TRBV20-1
D: NA
size: NA
J: TRBJ2-3
CDR3: CSARDPTRSRADTQYF
DNA: TGCAGTGCTAGAGACCCCACACGCTCACGAGCCGATACGCAGTATTTT

V: TRBV6-2/TRBV6-3
D: TRBD1
size: many
J: TRBJ1-2
CDR3: CASSPGDRGRYGYTF
DNA: TGTGCCAGCAGTCCGGGGGACAGGGGGAGATATGGCTACACCTTC

V: TRBV30
D: NA
size: many
J: TRBJ2-3
CDR3: CAWSVDTSTDTQYF
DNA: TGTGCCTGGAGTGTCGATACTAGCACAGATACGCAGTATTTT

V: TRBV6-1
D: NA
size: many
J: TRBJ1-1
CDR3: CASRLTIYDRRMNTEAFF
DNA: TGTGCCAGCAGGTTGACAATATATGACCGTAGGATGAACACTGAAGCTTTCTTT

V: TRBV28
D: NA
size: many
J: TRBJ2-5
CDR3: CASSLPQETQYF
DNA: TGTGCCAGCAGCCTCCCTCAAGAGACCCAGTACTTC

V: TRBV5-1
D: TRBD1
size: many
J: TRBJ2-4
CDR3: CASSWTGTEKNIQYF
DNA: TGCGCCAGCAGCTGGACCGGGACAGAGAAAAACATTCAGTACTTC

V: TRBV28
D: TRBD1
size: many
J: TRBJ1-1
CDR3: CASRLTGPSGFMNTEAFF
DNA: TGTGCCAGCAGGTTGACAGGGCCCTCCGGCTTCATGAACACTGAAGCTTTCTTT

V: TRBV29-1
D: NA
size: few
J: TRBJ1-1
CDR3: CSVMDRENTEAFF
DNA: TGCAGCGTTATGGACAGAGAGAACACTGAAGCTTTCTTT

V: TRBV7-2
D: TRBD2
size: NA
J: TRBJ2-5
CDR3: CASSLELSGGRAAETQYF
DNA: TGTGCCAGCAGCTTAGAGTTGAGTGGCGGGAGGGCCGCTGAGACCCAGTACTTC

V: TRBV20-1
D: NA
size: NA
J: TRBJ2-5
CDR3: CSACPGGQETQYF
DNA: TGCAGTGCTTGCCCCGGGGGCCAAGAGACCCAGTACTTC

V: TRBV15
D: TRBD2
size: many
J: TRBJ2-1
CDR3: CATSRLGLAGRGEQFF
DNA: TGTGCCACCAGCAGACTCGGACTAGCGGGGAGGGGTGAGCAGTTCTTC

V: TRBV6-2/TRBV6-3
D: TRBD2
size: many
J: TRBJ2-4
CDR3: CASSYIGLAGGTAKNIQYF
DNA: TGTGCCAGCAGTTACATCGGACTAGCGGGAGGCACGGCCAAAAACATTCAGTACTTC

V: TRBV30
D: NA
size: few
J: TRBJ2-7
CDR3: CAWSAFSPGRISYEQYF
DNA: TGTGCCTGGAGTGCTTTCTCCCCAGGGAGGATCTCCTACGAGCAGTACTTC

V: TRBV3-1
D: NA
size: many
J: TRBJ1-3
CDR3: CASSLGQSSGNTIYF
DNA: TGTGCCAGCAGCCTCGGACAGAGCTCTGGAAACACCATATATTTT

V: TRBV19
D: NA
size: few
J: TRBJ2-2
CDR3: CASSTLAAGELFF
DNA: TGTGCCAGTAGTACACTAGCAGCGGGGGAGCTGTTTTTT

V: TRBV18
D: NA
size: NA
J: TRBJ1-1
CDR3: CANSRDAKNTEAFF
DNA: TGTGCCAACTCAAGGGACGCCAAGAACACTGAAGCTTTCTTT

V: TRBV28
D: NA
size: many
J: TRBJ1-5
CDR3: CASSKDSPNQPQHF
DNA: TGTGCCAGCAGCAAGGACAGTCCCAATCAGCCCCAGCATTTT

V: TRBV6-1
D: TRBD2
size: NA
J: TRBJ2-2
CDR3: CASAPGLASTNTGELFF
DNA: TGTGCCAGCGCCCCGGGACTAGCGAGTACGAACACCGGGGAGCTGTTTTTT

V: TRBV6-1
D: TRBD1
size: NA
J: TRBJ1-2
CDR3: CASRSGTGVYGYTF
DNA: TGTGCCAGCAGATCCGGGACAGGGGTCTATGGCTACACCTTC

V: TRBV12-3/TRBV12-4
D: TRBD1
size: many
J: TRBJ2-1
CDR3: CASSFGTGEQFF
DNA: TGTGCCAGCAGCTTTGGGACAGGGGAGCAGTTCTTC

V: TRBV24-1
D: TRBD2
size: few
J: TRBJ2-1
CDR3: CATSDPNWGGKDEQFF
DNA: TGTGCCACCAGTGACCCCAATTGGGGGGGTAAGGATGAGCAGTTCTTC

V: TRBV6-6
D: NA
size: few
J: TRBJ2-7
CDR3: CASSYSRQGYEQYF
DNA: TGTGCCAGCAGTTACTCGAGGCAGGGTTACGAGCAGTACTTC

V: TRBV3-1
D: TRBD1
size: NA
J: TRBJ2-1
CDR3: CASAGTGVNEQFF
DNA: TGTGCCAGCGCCGGGACAGGAGTAAATGAGCAGTTCTTC

V: TRBV5-4
D: NA
size: NA
J: TRBJ2-1
CDR3: CASSPWGPGNEQFF
DNA: TGTGCCAGCAGCCCCTGGGGACCGGGCAATGAGCAGTTCTTC

V: TRBV7-9
D: NA
size: many
J: TRBJ2-4
CDR3: CASESGQSYGIQYF
DNA: TGTGCCAGCGAGTCCGGGCAGTCTTACGGCATTCAGTACTTC

V: TRBV14
D: NA
size: few
J: TRBJ2-7
CDR3: CASSQDWVAYEQYF
DNA: TGTGCCAGCAGCCAAGATTGGGTCGCCTACGAGCAGTACTTC